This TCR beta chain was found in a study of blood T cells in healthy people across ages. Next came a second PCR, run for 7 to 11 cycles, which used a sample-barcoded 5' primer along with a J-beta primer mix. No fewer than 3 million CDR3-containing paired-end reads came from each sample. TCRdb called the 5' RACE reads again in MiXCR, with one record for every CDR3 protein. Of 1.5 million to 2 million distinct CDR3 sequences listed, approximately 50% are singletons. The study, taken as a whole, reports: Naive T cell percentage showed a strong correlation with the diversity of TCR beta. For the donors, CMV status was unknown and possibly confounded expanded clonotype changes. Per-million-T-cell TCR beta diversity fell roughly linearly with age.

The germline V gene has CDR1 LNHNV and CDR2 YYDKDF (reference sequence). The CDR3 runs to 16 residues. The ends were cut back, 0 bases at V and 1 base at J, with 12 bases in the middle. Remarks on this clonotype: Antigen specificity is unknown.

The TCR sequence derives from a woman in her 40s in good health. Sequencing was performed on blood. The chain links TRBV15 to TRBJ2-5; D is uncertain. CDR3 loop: CATSREKKIFQETQYF. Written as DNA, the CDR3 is TGTGCCACCAGCAGAGAAAAGAAGATATTCCAAGAGACCCAGTACTTC.